This T cell receptor beta chain was obtained from a study of identical twins (TCRdb year 2016). About the study as a whole: The study deep-sequenced TCR alpha and beta repertoires from monozygotic twins, unrelated adults of various ages and cord blood to test whether fetal clonotypes persist. To rule out contamination, the twin experiments were replicated at different times with different library preparation protocols.

The investigation overall reported the following: Fewer insertions were carried by abundant cord blood beta clonotypes; a weaker similar trend was observed in young adult naive repertoires, while no such trend was observed in memory repertoires. Conclusions relied on cross-sectional statistical analysis, since the same donors could not be followed over many years. Compared with coincidental sharing between unrelated individuals, an excess of low generation-probability sequences was observed among out-of-frame TCR alpha sequences shared between twins. Out-of-frame TCR alpha sharing in monozygotic twins was systematically underestimated by recombination models, whereas sharing between unrelated individuals was in agreement with the recombination models. Invariant T cells such as MAIT and iNKT could partly confound zero-insertion analyses, though diverse VJ usage argued against this for most clonotypes. In beta out-of-frame sequences, excess twin sharing was weaker, because having fewer shared sequences lowered the signal-to-noise ratio.

Only healthy Caucasian donors were included. Three pairs of female monozygotic twins, all aged about 18 to 29 years, made up the twin cohort. Peripheral blood mononuclear cells were used as the source from which RNA for TCR libraries was isolated. This clonotype was seen more than once but under ten times. It lacks a known antigen. No much larger clone is present one base from it, and per-base qualities are unavailable. Libraries came from 5' RACE. Instrument on record: Illumina HiSeq 2000. Template switching added a universal primer binding site, and the final cDNA carried a unique molecular identifier that allowed TCR cDNA molecules to be counted accurately. First-strand cDNA for TCR alpha and beta chains was synthesized from specific primers in the conserved constant-segment region. To control for contamination, every cDNA library carried two barcodes: a SMART-Mk sample barcode plus Illumina barcodes. TruSeq adapter sequences and Illumina sample barcodes were added in two successive PCR steps. TCR alpha and beta cDNA libraries were sequenced on the Illumina HiSeq platform with custom primers. Per the authors' processing: Raw reads were processed with MiGEC to extract unique molecular identifiers, and MiXCR was used to determine CDR3 positions. Recombination models were inferred per individual with the repgenHMM and IGoR tools using an EM algorithm. The tcR package in R was used for shared clonotype analysis, with sharing normalized by the product of cloneset sizes. To study raw recombination without the effects of thymic and clonal selection, out-of-frame nonproductive sequences were analyzed. In-frame beta chains were kept once TCRdb had trimmed the public reads at Q25 with fastp and called clones with MiXCR. Rows are unified per CDR3 protein, each entry keeping the most common DNA and genes. TCRdb assigned the V and J calls; the authors' analysis was not used. The sample data list under 1 million distinct CDR3 sequences, and around 12% of these were observed just once. Of the sample, around 1.6% is held by the ten largest clones.

Another study also made use of these data, one on yellow fever vaccine responses in identical twins. In that second paper, the authors write: The authors reported that the T cell response to vaccination in identical twins appeared partly convergent and partly personalized. Focusing on identical twins, the study followed the T cell clones that responded to the vaccine, and did so with precision.

This TCR was sampled from a woman between 18 and 30 years old in good health. Sequencing input: PBMCs.

The CDR3 protein: CASSAGNQETQYF. At the DNA level, the sequence is TGTGCCAGCAGCGCCGGGAATCAAGAGACCCAGTACTTC. Recombination connected TRBV9 to TRBJ2-5, and TRBD2 may be the D gene, going by 5 matching bases. The CDR3, from cysteine to phenylalanine, totals 13 residues. The retained sequence is limited to the CDR3, 39 bases, with the frame set at the first base. CDR1 and CDR2 (SGDLS, YYNGEE) derive from the germline V gene. Trimming costs V 3 bases and J 2 bases, and their ends lie 8 bases apart.